These T cell receptor beta chains were read from a single sample in a study of blood T cell repertoires in COVID-19. Method: immunoSEQ multiplex PCR; TCRdb's copy keeps in-frame clones and lacks some. The table records some 42,000 clones, around nine tenths of them present only once. Sequenced sample: peripheral blood. These receptors were obtained from a man aged 50 to 60 with active COVID-19. CDR3s include the opening cysteine and the closing phenylalanine or tryptophan. D genes are given only for firm matches. Expanded clones are given a class, and other clones once, few, many or no size at all.

>TRBJ2-2|-|-|TRBV9
CASSFRGAGELFF
TGTGCCAGCAGCTTCAGGGGCGCCGGGGAGCTGTTTTTT
>TRBJ2-7|once|TRBD1|TRBV9
CASSPRTGTHEQYF
TGTGCCAGCAGCCCTAGGACAGGGACCCACGAGCAGTACTTC
>TRBJ2-5|-|-|TRBV12-3/TRBV12-4
CASSFTGSETQYF
TGTGCCAGCAGTTTCACGGGTTCAGAGACCCAGTACTTC
>TRBJ2-3|-|TRBD2|TRBV5-1
CASSPWGSGASTDTQYF
TGCGCCAGCAGCCCTTGGGGTAGCGGGGCTAGCACAGATACGCAGTATTTT
>TRBJ2-3|-|-|TRBV24-1
CATGDPGTSTDTQYF
TGTGCCACCGGGGACCCAGGGACTAGCACAGATACGCAGTATTTT
>TRBJ1-6|-|-|TRBV28
CASSSQQGRRSYSPLHF
TGTGCCAGCAGTTCGCAACAGGGTCGGAGAAGTTATTCACCCCTCCACTTT
>TRBJ2-4|-|TRBD2|TRBV6-5
CASSRLAEFKNIQYF
TGTGCCAGCAGCAGACTAGCGGAGTTCAAAAACATTCAGTACTTC
>TRBJ1-2|-|TRBD1|TRBV28
CASSTSSGTGVVNYGYTF
TGTGCCAGCAGTACCTCATCCGGGACAGGGGTTGTTAACTATGGCTACACCTTC
>TRBJ1-1|-|TRBD1|TRBV10-3
CAINEKGARTEAFF
TGTGCCATCAATGAAAAGGGGGCGCGGACTGAAGCTTTCTTT
>TRBJ2-3|-|-|TRBV24-1
CATSDVGRRSTDTQYF
TGTGCCACCAGTGACGTAGGGCGGAGGAGCACAGATACGCAGTATTTT
>TRBJ2-7|-|TRBD2|TRBV3-1/TRBV3-2
CASSHWTSGVGEQYF
TGTGCCAGCAGCCATTGGACTAGCGGGGTAGGAGAGCAGTACTTC
>TRBJ1-3|-|-|TRBV9
CASSAPGVSGNTIYF
TGTGCCAGCAGCGCTCCAGGGGTGTCTGGAAACACCATATATTTT
>TRBJ2-7|-|TRBD2|TRBV9
CASSVAPGAKSGSAEQYF
TGTGCCAGCAGCGTAGCTCCGGGGGCGAAGAGCGGGAGTGCCGAGCAGTACTTC
>TRBJ2-5|-|-|TRBV28
CASSSETPSTQYF
TGTGCCAGCAGTTCCGAGACACCCTCGACCCAGTACTTC
>TRBJ1-6|-|TRBD1|TRBV7-3
CASSLRGTAYNSPLHF
TGTGCCAGCAGCTTAAGGGGGACAGCGTATAATTCACCCCTCCACTTT
>TRBJ2-1|-|TRBD1|TRBV4-1
CASSQLDMVGTGPNEQFF
TGCGCCAGCAGCCAACTGGACATGGTGGGGACAGGTCCCAATGAGCAGTTCTTC
>TRBJ1-1|-|-|TRBV12-3/TRBV12-4
CASARVEAFF
TGTGCCAGCGCCAGGGTTGAAGCTTTCTTT
>TRBJ1-3|-|-|TRBV3-1/TRBV3-2
CASSPFFGSGASSGNTIYF
TGTGCCAGCAGCCCCTTTTTTGGCAGCGGGGCCAGCTCTGGAAACACCATATATTTT
>TRBJ2-3|-|TRBD2|TRBV5-5
CASSSPGLAGTSRATDTQYF
TGTGCCAGCAGCTCCCCAGGGCTAGCGGGCACCAGCCGAGCCACAGATACGCAGTATTTT
>TRBJ2-1|-|-|TRBV24-1
CATSDPSQTSNEQFF
TGTGCCACCAGTGATCCCTCACAGACTAGCAATGAGCAGTTCTTC
>TRBJ1-1|-|TRBD1|TRBV5-1
CASSLRDRRMNTEAFF
TGCGCCAGCAGCCTTCGGGACAGGAGAATGAACACTGAAGCTTTCTTT
>TRBJ1-1|once|-|TRBV5-6
CASRGTGIPEAFF
TGTGCCAGCAGGGGAACGGGGATCCCTGAAGCTTTCTTT
>TRBJ2-5|once|-|TRBV24-1
CATSESSGRTEPRETQYF
TGTGCCACCAGTGAGTCTTCTGGGAGGACCGAGCCAAGGGAGACCCAGTACTTC
>TRBJ2-1|-|-|TRBV2
CASSYYNEQFF
TGTGCCAGCAGTTATTACAATGAGCAGTTCTTC
>TRBJ2-3|-|-|TRBV25-1
CASSDTRAADTQYF
TGTGCCAGCAGTGACACTAGAGCCGCAGATACGCAGTATTTT
>TRBJ2-1|-|TRBD2|TRBV19
CASSIETLAGRYEQFF
TGTGCAAGTAGTATAGAAACCCTAGCGGGAAGGTATGAGCAGTTCTTC
>TRBJ2-2|-|TRBD2|TRBV30
CAWRGLAGGHTGELFF
TGTGCCTGGAGAGGACTAGCGGGAGGTCACACCGGGGAGCTGTTTTTT
>TRBJ2-1|-|-|TRBV5-4
CASSPGGGSSYNEQFF
TGTGCCAGCAGCCCCGGGGGCGGGAGCTCCTACAATGAGCAGTTCTTC
>TRBJ2-7|few|-|TRBV9
CASSVDGNSYEQYF
TGTGCCAGCAGCGTAGACGGGAACTCCTACGAGCAGTACTTC
>TRBJ1-4|-|-|TRBV5-1
CASSLGLAQAEKLFF
TGCGCCAGCAGCTTGGGGCTAGCCCAGGCCGAAAAACTGTTTTTT
>TRBJ2-2|-|TRBD1|TRBV5-1
CASSLEQGRNTGELFF
TGCGCCAGCAGCTTGGAACAGGGGCGGAACACCGGGGAGCTGTTTTTT
>TRBJ2-7|-|TRBD2|TRBV11-2
CASSRTSGASYEQYF
TGTGCCAGCAGCCGAACTAGCGGAGCATCCTACGAGCAGTACTTC
>TRBJ2-5|-|-|TRBV19
CASSEATQETQYF
TGTGCCAGTAGTGAGGCGACCCAAGAGACCCAGTACTTC
>TRBJ1-1|-|TRBD1|TRBV3-1/TRBV3-2
CASSRRDRGVNTEAFF
TGTGCCAGCAGCCGCCGGGACAGGGGAGTGAACACTGAAGCTTTCTTT
>TRBJ2-3|once|TRBD2|TRBV7-2
CASSFRTSGRRTDTQYF
TGTGCCAGCAGCTTCCGGACTAGCGGGAGAAGGACAGATACGCAGTATTTT
>TRBJ1-1|-|-|TRBV7-8
CASSLGVGDWNTEAFF
TGTGCCAGCAGCTTGGGTGTAGGAGATTGGAACACTGAAGCTTTCTTT
>TRBJ2-5|-|-|TRBV9
CASSVDRQETQYF
TGTGCCAGCAGCGTAGACAGACAAGAGACCCAGTACTTC